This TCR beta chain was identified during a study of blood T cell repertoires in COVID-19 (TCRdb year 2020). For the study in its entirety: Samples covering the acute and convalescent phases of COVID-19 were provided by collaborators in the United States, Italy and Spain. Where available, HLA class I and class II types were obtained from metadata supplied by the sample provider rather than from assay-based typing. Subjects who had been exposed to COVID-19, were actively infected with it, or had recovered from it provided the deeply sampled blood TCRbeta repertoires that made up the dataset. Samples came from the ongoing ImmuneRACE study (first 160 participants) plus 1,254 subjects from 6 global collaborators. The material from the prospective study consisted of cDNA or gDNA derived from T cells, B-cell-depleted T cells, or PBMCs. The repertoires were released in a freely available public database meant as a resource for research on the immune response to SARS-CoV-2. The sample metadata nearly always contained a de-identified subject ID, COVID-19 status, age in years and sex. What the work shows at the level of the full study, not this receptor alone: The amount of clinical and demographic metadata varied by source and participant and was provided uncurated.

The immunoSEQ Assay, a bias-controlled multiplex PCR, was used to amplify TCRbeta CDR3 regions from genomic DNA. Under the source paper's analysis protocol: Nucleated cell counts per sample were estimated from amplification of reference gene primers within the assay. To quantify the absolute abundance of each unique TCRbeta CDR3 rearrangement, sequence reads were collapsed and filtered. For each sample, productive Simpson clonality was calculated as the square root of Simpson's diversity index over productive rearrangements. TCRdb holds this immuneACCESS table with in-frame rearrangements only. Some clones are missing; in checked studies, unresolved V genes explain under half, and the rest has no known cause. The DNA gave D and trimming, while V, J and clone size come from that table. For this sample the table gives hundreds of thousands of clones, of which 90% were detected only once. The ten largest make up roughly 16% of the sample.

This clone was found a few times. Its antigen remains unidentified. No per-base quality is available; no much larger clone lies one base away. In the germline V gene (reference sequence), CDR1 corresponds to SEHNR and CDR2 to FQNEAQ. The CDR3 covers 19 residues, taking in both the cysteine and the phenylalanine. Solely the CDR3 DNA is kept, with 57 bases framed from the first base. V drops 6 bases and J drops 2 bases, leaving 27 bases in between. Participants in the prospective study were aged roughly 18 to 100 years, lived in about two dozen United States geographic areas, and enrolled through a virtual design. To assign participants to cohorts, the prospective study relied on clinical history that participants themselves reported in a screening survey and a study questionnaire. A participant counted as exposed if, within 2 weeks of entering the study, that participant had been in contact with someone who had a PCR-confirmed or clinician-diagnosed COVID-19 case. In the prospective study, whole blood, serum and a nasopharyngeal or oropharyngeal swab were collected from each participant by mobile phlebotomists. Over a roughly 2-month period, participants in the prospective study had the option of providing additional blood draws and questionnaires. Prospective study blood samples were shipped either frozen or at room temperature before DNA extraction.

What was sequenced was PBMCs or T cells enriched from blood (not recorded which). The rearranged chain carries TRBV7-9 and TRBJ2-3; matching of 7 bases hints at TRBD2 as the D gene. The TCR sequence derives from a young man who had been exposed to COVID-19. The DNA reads TGTGCCAGCAGTCCCCCTATCCGGGGGGCCCGAACCCTCACAGATACGCAGTATTTT. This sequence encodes CASSPPIRGARTLTDTQYF.